A selection of T cell receptor beta chains follows, all from one sample in a study of cytomegalovirus exposure and HLA in healthy donors. Only in-frame clones appear in the TCRdb table, and some are missing; sequencing was by immunoSEQ multiplex PCR. The sample's table shows 200,000 to 250,000 clones. The sample was PBMCs. Source of these receptors: a woman aged 25 to 39 in good health and CMV-seropositive. CDR3s include the opening cysteine and the closing phenylalanine or tryptophan. The order of the fields is D gene, V gene, J gene, CDR3 DNA, CDR3 protein. D genes are given only for firm matches.

TRBD2	TRBV7-2	TRBJ2-7	TGTGCCAGCAGCTCTCGGACTAGCGCGGGCTACGAGCAGTACTTC	CASSSRTSAGYEQYF
TRBD2	TRBV7-2	TRBJ2-1	TGTGCCAGCAGCCCCTTCGGGGGGGAGCGGGAGCAGTTCTTC	CASSPFGGEREQFF
-	TRBV27	TRBJ2-5	TGTGCCAGGGCCAAAGAGACCCAGTACTTC	CARAKETQYF
TRBD1	TRBV7-9	TRBJ1-2	TGTGCCAGCAGCTTAGTACAGGGGCTAGATGGCTACACCTTC	CASSLVQGLDGYTF
-	TRBV6-1	TRBJ1-1	TGTGCCAGCAGTGACCTAGAGGACACTGAAGCTTTCTTT	CASSDLEDTEAFF
TRBD2	TRBV19	TRBJ2-1	TGTGCCAGTAGTCGGCTAGCGGGAGGAATCCTCTCCTACAATGAGCAGTTCTTC	CASSRLAGGILSYNEQFF
-	TRBV7-9	TRBJ2-5	TGTGCCAGCAGCTTAGGTGGGGCAGGGGAGTACTTC	CASSLGGAGEYF
-	TRBV5-6	TRBJ1-3	TGTGCCAGCAGCTTGGAGACTACCATATATTTT	CASSLETTIYF
TRBD1	TRBV5-8	TRBJ1-2	TGTGCCAGCAGCTTGCAGGGGACAGGGCTTTATGGCTACACCTTC	CASSLQGTGLYGYTF
-	TRBV18	TRBJ1-5	TGTGCCAGCTCACCACCGAGTGGACAGTTTAATCAGCCCCAGCATTTT	CASSPPSGQFNQPQHF
-	TRBV5-6	TRBJ1-2	TGTGCCAGCAGCTTCACAGGAAAATATGGCTACACCTTC	CASSFTGKYGYTF
TRBD2	TRBV5-1	TRBJ2-1	TGCGCCAGCAGCTCTTTAGCGGGGAGCTCCTACAATGAGCAGTTCTTC	CASSSLAGSSYNEQFF
-	TRBV6-5	TRBJ1-4	TGTGCCAGCAGGGCTACTGCCCCGATCGGGGAAAAACTGTTTTTT	CASRATAPIGEKLFF
-	TRBV2	TRBJ2-7	TGTGCCAGCAGTGAAGGGACATTATACGAGCAGTACTTC	CASSEGTLYEQYF
-	TRBV5-1	TRBJ2-2	TGCGCCAGCAGCCCAAGTCGGGGGAACACCGGGGAGCTGTTTTTT	CASSPSRGNTGELFF
-	TRBV15	TRBJ1-2	TGTGCCACCAGCAGAGAACGGGTCGGCTACACCTTC	CATSRERVGYTF
-	TRBV6-6	TRBJ2-1	TGTGCCAGCTCAGGGGGACTAGGATCCTACAATGAGCAGTTCTTC	CASSGGLGSYNEQFF
TRBD1	TRBV10-3	TRBJ1-4	TGTGCCATCAGAACCGGGACAGGGGGAGATGAAAAACTGTTTTTT	CAIRTGTGGDEKLFF
TRBD1	TRBV18	TRBJ1-5	TGTGCCAGCTCACAGGAACAGGGGGGGAGCAATCAGCCCCAGCATTTT	CASSQEQGGSNQPQHF
TRBD2	TRBV11-3	TRBJ2-7	TGTGCCAGCAGCTTAGATGGGCGGGGGAGGTGGGAGCAGTACTTC	CASSLDGRGRWEQYF
-	TRBV21-1	TRBJ1-5	TGTGCCAGCAGCAAAGGAACGGGACAGGACCCCCTATATAGCAATCAGCCCCAGCATTTT	CASSKGTGQDPLYSNQPQHF
TRBD2	TRBV28	TRBJ2-7	TGTGCCATCTGTCCCGGGACTAGCGAGAGTTCCTACGAGCAGTACTTC	CAICPGTSESSYEQYF
TRBD1	TRBV4-1	TRBJ2-7	TGCGCCAGCAGCCAAGAGGTTGCAGGGGGCTACGAGCAGTACTTC	CASSQEVAGGYEQYF
TRBD2	TRBV5-1	TRBJ2-7	TGCGCCAGCAGCCTTCGGGGGGATTACGAGCAGTACTTC	CASSLRGDYEQYF